The clone carrying this T cell receptor (beta chain) came up once. The antigen remains undetermined. This sample is part of a study of Ad26.COV2.S vaccination and SARS-CoV-2 variants. Whole-study context: Donor was in the COV1001 Ad26.COV2.S trial arm. General observations from the study: Those who received vaccine or placebo ended up with similar non-spike TCR breadth.

Here immunoSEQ multiplex PCR was the method, and the copy in TCRdb shows in-frame clones only, minus some. The table lists about 400,000 clones, around 89% of them singletons. V gave up 4 bases and J gave up 1 base, with 9 bases separating them. The CDR3 contains 13 residues. Germline CDR1 is SGHDT and CDR2 is YYEEEE. Treatment denoted: around 19 received Ad26.COV2.S at low or high dose, single or two shots; about 5 received placebo; per-sample allocation not given. Each sample was drawn 63 days after the first injection (of vaccine or placebo). The chain recombines TRBV5-6 with TRBJ2-7; D uncertain. Here the sequenced sample was peripheral blood, taken in a trial of Ad26.COV2.S vaccine versus placebo. The clonotype was recovered from a person aged 18-65 years who received the Ad26.COV2.S COVID-19 vaccine or a placebo. This CDR3 reads CASSSLRSYEQYF. CDR3 DNA sequence: TGTGCCAGCAGCAGCTTGAGATCCTACGAGCAGTACTTC.